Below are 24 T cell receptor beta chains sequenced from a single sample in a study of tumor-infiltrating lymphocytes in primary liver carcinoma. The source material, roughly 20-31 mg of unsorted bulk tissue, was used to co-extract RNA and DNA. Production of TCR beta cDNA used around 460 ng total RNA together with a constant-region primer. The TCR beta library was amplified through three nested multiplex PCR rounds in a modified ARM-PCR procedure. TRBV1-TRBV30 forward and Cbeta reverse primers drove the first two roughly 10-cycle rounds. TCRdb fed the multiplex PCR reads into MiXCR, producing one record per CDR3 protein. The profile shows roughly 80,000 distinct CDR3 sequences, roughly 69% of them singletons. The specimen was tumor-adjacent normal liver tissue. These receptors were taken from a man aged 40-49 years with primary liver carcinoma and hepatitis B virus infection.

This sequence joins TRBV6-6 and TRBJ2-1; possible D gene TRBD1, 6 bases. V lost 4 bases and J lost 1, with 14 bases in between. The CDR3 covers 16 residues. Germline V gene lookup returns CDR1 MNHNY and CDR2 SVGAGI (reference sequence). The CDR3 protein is CASSSYVGASYNEQFF. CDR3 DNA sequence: TGTGCCAGCAGTTCCTACGTGGGGGCGTCCTACAATGAGCAGTTCTTC.

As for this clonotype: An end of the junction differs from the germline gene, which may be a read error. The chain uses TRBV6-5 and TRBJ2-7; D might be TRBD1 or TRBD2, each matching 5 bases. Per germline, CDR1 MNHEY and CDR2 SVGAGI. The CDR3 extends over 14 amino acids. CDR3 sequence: CSSRSGHTSYEQYF. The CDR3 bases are TGTTCCAGCAGGTCGGGGCATACCTCCTACGAGCAGTACTTC.

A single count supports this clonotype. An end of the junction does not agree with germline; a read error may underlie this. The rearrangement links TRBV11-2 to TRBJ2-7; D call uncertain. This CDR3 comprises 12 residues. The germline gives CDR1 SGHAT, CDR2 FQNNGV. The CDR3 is CAGSPWGYEQYF. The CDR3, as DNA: TGTGCCGGCAGTCCCTGGGGCTACGAGCAGTACTTC.

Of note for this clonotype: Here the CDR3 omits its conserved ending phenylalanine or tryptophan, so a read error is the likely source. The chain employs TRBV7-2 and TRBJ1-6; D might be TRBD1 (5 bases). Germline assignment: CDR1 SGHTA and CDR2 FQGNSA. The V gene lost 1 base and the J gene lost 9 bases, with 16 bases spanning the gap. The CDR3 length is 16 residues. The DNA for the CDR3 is TGTGCCAGCAGCTTAGAGGTGACAGCCGGACGTTCACCCCTCCACCTT. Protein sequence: CASSLEVTAGRSPLHL.

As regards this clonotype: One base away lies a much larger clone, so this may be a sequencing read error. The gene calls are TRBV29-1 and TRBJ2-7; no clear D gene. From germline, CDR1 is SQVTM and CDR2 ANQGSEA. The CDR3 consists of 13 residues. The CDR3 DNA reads TGCAGCGTAGGTGGCCGGTCCTCCTACAAGCAGTACTTC. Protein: CSVGGRSSYKQYF.

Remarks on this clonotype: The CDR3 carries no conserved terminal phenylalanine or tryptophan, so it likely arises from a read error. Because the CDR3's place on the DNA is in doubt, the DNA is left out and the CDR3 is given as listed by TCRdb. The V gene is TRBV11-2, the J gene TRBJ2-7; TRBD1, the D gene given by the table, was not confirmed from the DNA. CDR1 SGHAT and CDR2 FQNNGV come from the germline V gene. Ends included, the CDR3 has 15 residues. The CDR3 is CASSQTGTGLYEQYS.

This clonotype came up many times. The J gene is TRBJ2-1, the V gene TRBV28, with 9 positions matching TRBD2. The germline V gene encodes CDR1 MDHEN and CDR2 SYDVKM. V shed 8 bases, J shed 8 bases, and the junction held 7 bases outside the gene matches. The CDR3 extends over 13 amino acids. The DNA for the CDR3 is TGTGCCAGCGCCGGGACTAGCTTCGATGAGCAGTTCTTC. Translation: CASAGTSFDEQFF.

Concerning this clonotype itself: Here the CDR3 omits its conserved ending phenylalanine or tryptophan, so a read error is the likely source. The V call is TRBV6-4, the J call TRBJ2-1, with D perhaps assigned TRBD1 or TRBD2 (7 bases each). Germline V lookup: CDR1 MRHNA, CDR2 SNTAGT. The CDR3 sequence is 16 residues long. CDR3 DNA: TGCGCCAGGGGGGGGCGGGAAAGAAATTCCTACAATGAGCAGTTCTCC. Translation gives CARGGRERNSYNEQFS.

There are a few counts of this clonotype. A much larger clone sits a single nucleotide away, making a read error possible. In DNA form, the CDR3 reads TGTGCCAGCAGTTTGACAGTGGCTGGGCAGTTCTTC. Protein sequence: CASSLTVAGQFF. The chain combines TRBV6-1 with TRBJ2-1; a possible D gene is TRBD1 (5 bases). The CDR3 contains 12 residues. The germline V gene encodes CDR1 MNHNS and CDR2 SASEGT. V lost 5 bases and J 12 bases, leaving 14 bases between the germline ends.

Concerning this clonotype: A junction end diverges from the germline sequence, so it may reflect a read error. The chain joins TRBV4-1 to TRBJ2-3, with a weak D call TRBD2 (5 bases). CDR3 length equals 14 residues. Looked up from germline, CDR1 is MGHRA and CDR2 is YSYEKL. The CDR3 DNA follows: TGCGCCAGCAGCCCCTGGACTGACGCAGATATGCAGTATTTT. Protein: CASSPWTDADMQYF.

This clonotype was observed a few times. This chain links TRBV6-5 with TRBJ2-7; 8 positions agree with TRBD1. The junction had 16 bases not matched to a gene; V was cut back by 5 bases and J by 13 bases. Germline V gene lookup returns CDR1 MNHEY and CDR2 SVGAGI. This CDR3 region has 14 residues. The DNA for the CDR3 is TGTGCCAGCAGTCCCCGGACAGGGAACTACGAACATTACTTC. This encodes CASSPRTGNYEHYF.

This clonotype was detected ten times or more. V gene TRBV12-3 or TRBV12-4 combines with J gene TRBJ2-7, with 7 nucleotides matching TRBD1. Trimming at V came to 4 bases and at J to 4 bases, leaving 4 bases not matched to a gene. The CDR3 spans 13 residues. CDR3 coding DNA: TGTGCCAGCAGTTCCGGGACAGCTTACGAGCAGTACTTC. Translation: CASSSGTAYEQYF.

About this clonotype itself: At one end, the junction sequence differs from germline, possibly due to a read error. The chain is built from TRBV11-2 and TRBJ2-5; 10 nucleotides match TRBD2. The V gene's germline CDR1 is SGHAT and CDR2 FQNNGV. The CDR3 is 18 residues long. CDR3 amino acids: CASSSDPWSSGSGETQYF. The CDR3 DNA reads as TGTGCCAGCAGCTCAGATCCGTGGTCTAGCGGGAGTGGAGAGACCCAATACTTC.

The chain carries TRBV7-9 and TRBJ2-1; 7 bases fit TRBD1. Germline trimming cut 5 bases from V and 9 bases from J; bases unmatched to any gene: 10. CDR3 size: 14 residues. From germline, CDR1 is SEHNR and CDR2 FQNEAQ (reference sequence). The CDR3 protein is CASSPQRGLVEQFF. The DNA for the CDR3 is TGTGCCAGCAGCCCCCAGAGGGGGCTTGTTGAGCAGTTCTTC.

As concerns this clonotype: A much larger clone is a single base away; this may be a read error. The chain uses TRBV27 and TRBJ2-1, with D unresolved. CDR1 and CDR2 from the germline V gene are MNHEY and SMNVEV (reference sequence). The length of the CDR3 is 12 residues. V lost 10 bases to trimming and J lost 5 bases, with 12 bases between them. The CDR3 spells CANSRTNNEQFF. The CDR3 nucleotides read TGTGCCAACTCCAGGACGAACAATGAGCAGTTCTTC.

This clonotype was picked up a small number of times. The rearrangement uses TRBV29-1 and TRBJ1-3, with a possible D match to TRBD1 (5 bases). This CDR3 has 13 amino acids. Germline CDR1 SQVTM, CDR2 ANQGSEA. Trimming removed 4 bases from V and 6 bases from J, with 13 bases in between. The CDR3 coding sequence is TGCAGCGTTGGTGACAGAAACCTAAACACCATATATTTT. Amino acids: CSVGDRNLNTIYF.

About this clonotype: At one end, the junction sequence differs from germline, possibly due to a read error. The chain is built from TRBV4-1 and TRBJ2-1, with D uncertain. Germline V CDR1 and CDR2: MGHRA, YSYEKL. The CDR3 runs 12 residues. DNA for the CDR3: TGCACCAGCAGCCAAACGCTTGGTGAGCAGTTCTTC. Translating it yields CTSSQTLGEQFF.

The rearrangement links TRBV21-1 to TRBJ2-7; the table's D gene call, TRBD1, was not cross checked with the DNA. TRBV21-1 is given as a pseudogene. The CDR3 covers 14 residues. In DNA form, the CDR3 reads TGTGCCTGCAGCAAAGTCAAGGACAGGGGTAGAAATCACTTC. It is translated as CACSKVKDRGRNHF.

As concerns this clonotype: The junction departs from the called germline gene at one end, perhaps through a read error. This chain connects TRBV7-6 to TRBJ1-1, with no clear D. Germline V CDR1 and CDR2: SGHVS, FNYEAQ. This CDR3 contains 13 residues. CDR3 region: CASCLSGSTGAFF. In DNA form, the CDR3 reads TGTGCCAGCTGCTTATCCGGCAGCACTGGAGCTTTCTTT.

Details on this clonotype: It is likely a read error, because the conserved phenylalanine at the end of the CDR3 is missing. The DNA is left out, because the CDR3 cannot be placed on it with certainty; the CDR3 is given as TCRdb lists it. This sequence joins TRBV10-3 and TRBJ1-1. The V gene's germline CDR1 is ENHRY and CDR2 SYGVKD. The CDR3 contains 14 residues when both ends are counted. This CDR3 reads CAISEPKKYTETFL.

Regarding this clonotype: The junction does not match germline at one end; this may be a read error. CDR3 region: CASRLEGESSNNEQFF. In DNA form, the CDR3 reads TGTGCCAGCAGGTTGGAGGGGGAGAGCTCCAACAATGAGCAGTTCTTC. The chain is built from TRBV5-6 and TRBJ2-1, with D possibly called TRBD1 or TRBD2 (6 bases each). This CDR3 contains 16 residues. Germline-derived CDR1 and CDR2 are SGHDT and YYEEEE.

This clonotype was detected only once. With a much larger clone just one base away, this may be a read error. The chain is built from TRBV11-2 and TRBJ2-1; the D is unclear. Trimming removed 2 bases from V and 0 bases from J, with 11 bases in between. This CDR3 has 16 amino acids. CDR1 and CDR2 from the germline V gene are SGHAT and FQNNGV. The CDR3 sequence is CASSLNLSSSYNEQFF. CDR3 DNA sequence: TGTGCCAGCAGCTTAAATCTGTCCAGCTCCTACAATGAGCAGTTCTTC. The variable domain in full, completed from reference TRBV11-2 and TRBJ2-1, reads EAGVAQSPRYKIIEKRQSVAFWCNPISGHATLYWYQQILGQGPKLLIQFQNNGVVDDSQLPKDRFSAERLKGVDSTLKIQPAKLEDSAVYLCASSLNLSSSYNEQFFGPGTRLTVL.

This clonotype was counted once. This chain's CDR3 is CASSYRGIQETQYF. CDR3 nucleotide sequence: TGTGCCAGCAGTTACAGGGGGATCCAAGAGACCCAGTACTTC. The V gene is TRBV6-5, the J gene TRBJ2-5; weak D call: TRBD1 (6 bases). This CDR3 region has 14 residues. Germline assignment: CDR1 MNHEY and CDR2 SVGAGI. V was pared by 2 bases and J by 1 base, with 8 bases between.

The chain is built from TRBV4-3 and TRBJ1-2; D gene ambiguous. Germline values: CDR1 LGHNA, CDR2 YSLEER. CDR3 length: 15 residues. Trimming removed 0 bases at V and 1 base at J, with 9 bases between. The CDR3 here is CASSQDSEFNYGYTF. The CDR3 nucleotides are TGCGCCAGCAGCCAAGACAGTGAGTTTAACTATGGCTACACCTTC.